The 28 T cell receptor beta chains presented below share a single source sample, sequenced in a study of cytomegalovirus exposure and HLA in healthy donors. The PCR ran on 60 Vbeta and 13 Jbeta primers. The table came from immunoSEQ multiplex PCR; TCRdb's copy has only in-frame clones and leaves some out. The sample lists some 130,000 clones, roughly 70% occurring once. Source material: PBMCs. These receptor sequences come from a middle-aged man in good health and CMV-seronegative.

This chain's CDR3 is CASSESRGGYTF. The CDR3 region has the DNA TGTGCCAGCAGTGAAAGCCGTGGTGGCTACACCTTC. The chain uses TRBV6-1 and TRBJ1-2; D is unclear. The CDR3 consists of 12 residues. Germline CDR1 reads MNHNS; CDR2 reads SASEGT. V was shortened by 2 bases and J by 7 bases, with 8 bases between the two germline ends.

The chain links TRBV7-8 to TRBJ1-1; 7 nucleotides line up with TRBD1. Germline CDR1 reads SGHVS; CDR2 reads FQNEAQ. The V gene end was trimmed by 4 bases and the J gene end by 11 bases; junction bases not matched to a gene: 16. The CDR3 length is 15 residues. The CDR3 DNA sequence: TGTGCCAGCAGCTCCGTGGACAGGCAGCGGTACGGGGCTTTCTTT. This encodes CASSSVDRQRYGAFF.

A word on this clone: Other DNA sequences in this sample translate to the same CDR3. The chain's CDR3 is CASSRDRATNEKLFF. The DNA of the CDR3 is TGCGCCAGCAGCAGGGACAGAGCAACTAATGAAAAACTGTTTTTT. The rearrangement uses TRBV5-1 and TRBJ1-4; TRBD1 aligns across 7 bases. This CDR3 has 15 amino acids. Trimming cost V 4 bases and J 0 bases; bases outside gene matches: 3. The germline gives CDR1 SGHRS, CDR2 YFSETQ. The variable domain in full, with the rest retrieved from reference TRBV5-1 and TRBJ1-4, is KAGVTQTPRYLIKTRGQQVTLSCSPISGHRSVSWYQQTPGQGLQFLFEYFSETQRNKGNFPGRFSGRQFSNSRSEMNVSTLELGDSALYLCASSRDRATNEKLFFGSGTQLSVL.

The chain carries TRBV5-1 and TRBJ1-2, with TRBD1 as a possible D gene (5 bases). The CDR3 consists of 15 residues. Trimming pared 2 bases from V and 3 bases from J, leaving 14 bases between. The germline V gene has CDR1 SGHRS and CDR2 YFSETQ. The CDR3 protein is CASSFVQGVDYGYTF. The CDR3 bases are TGCGCCAGCAGCTTCGTCCAGGGTGTCGACTATGGCTACACCTTC. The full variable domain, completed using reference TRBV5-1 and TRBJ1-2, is KAGVTQTPRYLIKTRGQQVTLSCSPISGHRSVSWYQQTPGQGLQFLFEYFSETQRNKGNFPGRFSGRQFSNSRSEMNVSTLELGDSALYLCASSFVQGVDYGYTFGSGTRLTVV.

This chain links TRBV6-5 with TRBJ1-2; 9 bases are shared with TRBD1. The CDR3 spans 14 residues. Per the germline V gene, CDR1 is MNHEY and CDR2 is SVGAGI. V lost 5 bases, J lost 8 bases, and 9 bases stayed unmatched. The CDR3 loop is CASSAPGQGSGYTF. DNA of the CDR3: TGTGCCAGCAGTGCGCCGGGACAGGGTTCCGGCTACACCTTC.

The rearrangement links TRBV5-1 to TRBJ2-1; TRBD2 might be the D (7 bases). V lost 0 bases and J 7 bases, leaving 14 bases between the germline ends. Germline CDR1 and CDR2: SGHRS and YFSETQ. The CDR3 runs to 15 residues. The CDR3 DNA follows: TGCGCCAGCAGCTTGGAGGGGGGAGGGCCGAATGAGCAGTTCTTC. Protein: CASSLEGGGPNEQFF.

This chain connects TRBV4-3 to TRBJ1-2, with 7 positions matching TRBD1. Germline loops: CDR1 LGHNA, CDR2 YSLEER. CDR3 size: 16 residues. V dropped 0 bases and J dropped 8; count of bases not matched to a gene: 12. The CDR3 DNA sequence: TGCGCCAGCAGCCAAGATCAGACAGGGAGCCGGGGAGGCTACACCTTC. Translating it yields CASSQDQTGSRGGYTF.

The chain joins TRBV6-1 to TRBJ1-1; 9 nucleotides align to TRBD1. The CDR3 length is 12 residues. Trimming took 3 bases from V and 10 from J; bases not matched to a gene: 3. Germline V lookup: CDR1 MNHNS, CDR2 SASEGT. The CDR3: CASSDKGQGAFF. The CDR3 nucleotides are TGTGCCAGCAGTGACAAGGGACAGGGAGCTTTCTTT.

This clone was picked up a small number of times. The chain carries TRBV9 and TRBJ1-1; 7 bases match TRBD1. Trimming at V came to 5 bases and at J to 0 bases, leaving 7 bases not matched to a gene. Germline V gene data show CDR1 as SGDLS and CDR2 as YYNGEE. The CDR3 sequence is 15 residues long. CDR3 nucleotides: TGTGCCAGCAGTGGTTGGGACAGTCTGAACACTGAAGCTTTCTTT. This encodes CASSGWDSLNTEAFF.

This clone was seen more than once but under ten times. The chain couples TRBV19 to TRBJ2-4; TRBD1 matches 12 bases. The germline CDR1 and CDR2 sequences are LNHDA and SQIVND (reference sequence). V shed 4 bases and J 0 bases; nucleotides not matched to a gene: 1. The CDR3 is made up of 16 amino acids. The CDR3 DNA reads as TGTGCCAGTAGTAGGGACAGGGGGCTAGCCAAAAACATTCAGTACTTC. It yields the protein CASSRDRGLAKNIQYF.

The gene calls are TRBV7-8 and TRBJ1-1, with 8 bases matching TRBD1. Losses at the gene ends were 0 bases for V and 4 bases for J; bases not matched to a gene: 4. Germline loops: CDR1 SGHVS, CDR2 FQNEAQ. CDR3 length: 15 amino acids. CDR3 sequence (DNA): TGTGCCAGCAGCTTAGCTAGAACAGGGGGCACTGAAGCTTTCTTT. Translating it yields CASSLARTGGTEAFF.

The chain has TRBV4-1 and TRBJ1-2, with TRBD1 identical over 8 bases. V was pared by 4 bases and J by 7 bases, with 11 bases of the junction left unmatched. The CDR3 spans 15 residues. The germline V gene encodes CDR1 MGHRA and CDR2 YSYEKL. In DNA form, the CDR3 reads TGCGCCAGCAGCCGGAACACAGGGGGGGTGTTTGGCTACACCTTC. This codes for CASSRNTGGVFGYTF.

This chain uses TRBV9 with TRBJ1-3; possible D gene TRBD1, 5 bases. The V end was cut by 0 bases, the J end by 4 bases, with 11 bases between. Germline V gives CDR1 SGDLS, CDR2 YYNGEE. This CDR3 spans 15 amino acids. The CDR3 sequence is CASSVGGEAGNTIYF. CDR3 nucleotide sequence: TGTGCCAGCAGCGTAGGGGGGGAAGCGGGAAACACCATATATTTT.

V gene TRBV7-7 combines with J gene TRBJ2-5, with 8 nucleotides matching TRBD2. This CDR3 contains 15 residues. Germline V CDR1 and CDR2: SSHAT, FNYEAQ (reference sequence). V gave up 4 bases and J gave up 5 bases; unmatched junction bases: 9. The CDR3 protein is CASSSRSGGPETQYF. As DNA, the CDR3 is TGTGCCAGCAGCTCTAGATCGGGGGGGCCCGAGACCCAGTACTTC.

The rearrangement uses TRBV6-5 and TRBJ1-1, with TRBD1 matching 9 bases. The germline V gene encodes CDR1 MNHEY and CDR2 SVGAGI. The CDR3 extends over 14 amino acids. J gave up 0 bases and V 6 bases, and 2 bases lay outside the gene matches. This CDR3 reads CASRWTGVNTEAFF. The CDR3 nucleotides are TGTGCCAGCAGGTGGACAGGGGTGAACACTGAAGCTTTCTTT.

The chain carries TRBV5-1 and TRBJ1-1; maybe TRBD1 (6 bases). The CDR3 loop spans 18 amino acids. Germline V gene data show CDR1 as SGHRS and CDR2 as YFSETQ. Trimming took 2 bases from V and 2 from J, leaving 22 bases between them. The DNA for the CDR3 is TGCGCCAGCAGCTTCAACCTGGCGGGGGCTATTAGAAACACTGAAGCTTTCTTT. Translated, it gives CASSFNLAGAIRNTEAFF.

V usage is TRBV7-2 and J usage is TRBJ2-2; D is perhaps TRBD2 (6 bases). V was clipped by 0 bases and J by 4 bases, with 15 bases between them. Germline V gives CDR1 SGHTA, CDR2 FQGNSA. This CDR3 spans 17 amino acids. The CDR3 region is CASSLAGSRGGTGELFF. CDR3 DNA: TGTGCCAGCAGCTTAGCCGGGTCAAGGGGAGGCACCGGGGAGCTGTTTTTT.

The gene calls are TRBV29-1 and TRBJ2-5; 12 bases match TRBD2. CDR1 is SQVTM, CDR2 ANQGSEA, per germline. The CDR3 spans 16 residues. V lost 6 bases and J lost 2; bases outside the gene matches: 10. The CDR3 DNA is TGCAGCGTCAGACTAGCGGGAGAGGGAGGACAAGAGACCCAGTACTTC. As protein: CSVRLAGEGGQETQYF.

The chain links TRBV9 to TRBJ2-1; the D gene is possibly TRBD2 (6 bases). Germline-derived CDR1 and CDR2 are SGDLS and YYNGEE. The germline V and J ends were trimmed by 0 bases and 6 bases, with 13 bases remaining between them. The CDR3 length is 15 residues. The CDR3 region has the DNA TGTGCCAGCAGCGTAGACCGGGGGAAGCTCAATGAGCAGTTCTTC. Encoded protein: CASSVDRGKLNEQFF.

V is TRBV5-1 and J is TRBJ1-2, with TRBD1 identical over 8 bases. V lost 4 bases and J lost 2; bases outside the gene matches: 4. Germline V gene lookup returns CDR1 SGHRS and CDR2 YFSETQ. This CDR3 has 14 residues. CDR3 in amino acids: CASSPQGENYGYTF. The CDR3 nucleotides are TGCGCCAGCAGCCCACAGGGGGAAAACTATGGCTACACCTTC.

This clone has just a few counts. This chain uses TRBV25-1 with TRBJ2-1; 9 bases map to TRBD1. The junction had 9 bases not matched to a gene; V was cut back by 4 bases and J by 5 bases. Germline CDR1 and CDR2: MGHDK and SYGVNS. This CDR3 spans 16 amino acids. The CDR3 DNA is TGTGCCAGCAGTGCCTCCGGGACAGGGCCCAACAATGAGCAGTTCTTC. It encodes CASSASGTGPNNEQFF.

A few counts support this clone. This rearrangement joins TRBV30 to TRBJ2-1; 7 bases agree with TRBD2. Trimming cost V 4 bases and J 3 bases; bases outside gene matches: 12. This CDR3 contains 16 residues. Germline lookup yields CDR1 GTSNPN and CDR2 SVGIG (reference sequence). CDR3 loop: CAWKKPLTSYYNEQFF. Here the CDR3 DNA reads TGTGCCTGGAAGAAGCCCTTGACTAGCTACTACAATGAGCAGTTCTTC.

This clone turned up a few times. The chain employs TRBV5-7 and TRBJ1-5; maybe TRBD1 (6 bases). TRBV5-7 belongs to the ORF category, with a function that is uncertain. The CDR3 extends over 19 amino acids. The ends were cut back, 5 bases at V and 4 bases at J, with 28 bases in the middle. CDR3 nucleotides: TGTGCCAGCAGTCGCTGTCCCTCAAGATCAGGGGAGTGGAATCAGCCCCAGCATTTT. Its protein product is CASSRCPSRSGEWNQPQHF.

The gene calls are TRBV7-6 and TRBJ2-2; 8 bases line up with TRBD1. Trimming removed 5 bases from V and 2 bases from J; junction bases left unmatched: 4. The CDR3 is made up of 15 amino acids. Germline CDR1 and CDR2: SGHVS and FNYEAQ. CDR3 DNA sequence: TGTGCCAGCAGCCTCGGGACAGGCAACACCGGGGAGCTGTTTTTT. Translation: CASSLGTGNTGELFF.

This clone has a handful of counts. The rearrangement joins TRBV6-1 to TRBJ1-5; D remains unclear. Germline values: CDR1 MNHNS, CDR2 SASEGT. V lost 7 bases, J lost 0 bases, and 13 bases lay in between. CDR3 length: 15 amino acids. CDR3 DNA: TGTGCCAGCAAGAAGGAGGGTGCTAGCAATCAGCCCCAGCATTTT. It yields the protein CASKKEGASNQPQHF.

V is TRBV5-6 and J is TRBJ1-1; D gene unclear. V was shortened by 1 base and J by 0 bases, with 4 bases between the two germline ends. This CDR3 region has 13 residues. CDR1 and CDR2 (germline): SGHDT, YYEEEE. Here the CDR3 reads CASSLTVNTEAFF. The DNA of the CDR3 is TGTGCCAGCAGCTTGACAGTGAACACTGAAGCTTTCTTT.

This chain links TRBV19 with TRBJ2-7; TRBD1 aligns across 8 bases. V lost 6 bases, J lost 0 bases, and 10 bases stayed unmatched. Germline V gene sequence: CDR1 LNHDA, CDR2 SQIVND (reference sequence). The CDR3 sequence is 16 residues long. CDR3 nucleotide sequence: TGTGCCAGTAGGGTTTCCGGGACAGGCGACTCCTACGAGCAGTACTTC. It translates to CASRVSGTGDSYEQYF.

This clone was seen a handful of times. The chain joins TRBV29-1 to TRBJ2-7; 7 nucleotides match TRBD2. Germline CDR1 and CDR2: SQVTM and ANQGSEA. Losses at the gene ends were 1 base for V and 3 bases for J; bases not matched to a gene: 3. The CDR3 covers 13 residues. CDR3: CSVEGAGDYEQYF. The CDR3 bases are TGCAGCGTTGAAGGGGCGGGGGACTACGAGCAGTACTTC.